This T cell receptor (beta chain) was recorded in a study of shared clonotypes between healthy human individuals. How the authors handled the data: Without quality scores, immunoSEQ junctional reads could not be filtered like full-length reads. This table comes from immunoSEQ multiplex PCR, and its TCRdb copy is limited to in-frame clones, with some not included. The V and J calls and clone size are taken from that table; D and trimming were inferred from the DNA. Of roughly 1,500,000 clones listed, just under 99% are singletons. General observations from the study: The study drew on few donors, limiting represented genetic and exposure-history diversity.

This clone occurred once. Antigen specificity is unknown. Material for sequencing was naive CD4+ T cells sorted from blood. Subset: CD45RA+ positively selected. The receptor was derived from a man under 40 in good health.

For the CDR3, the DNA is TGCAGCGTTGAAGATCCCGGGCAGCCCCAGCATTTT. It codes for CSVEDPGQPQHF. This rearrangement joins TRBV29-1 to TRBJ1-5, with D hard to call. Germline lookup yields CDR1 SQVTM and CDR2 ANQGSEA. This CDR3 has 12 residues. The ends were cut back, 0 bases at V and 7 bases at J, with 7 bases in the middle.